The 19 T cell receptor beta chains reported below all come from one sample, sequenced in a study of cytomegalovirus exposure and HLA in healthy donors. PCR primers comprised 60 Vbeta and 13 Jbeta primers. TCRdb keeps only in-frame clones here, not all; method: immunoSEQ multiplex PCR. The table records 140,000 to 150,000 clones, approximately 80% of them present only once. Sequencing was done on a sample of PBMCs. The receptor source for this set is a man in his forties in good health and CMV-seropositive.

CDR3 loop: CASSVVSSGELFF. The CDR3 DNA reads as TGTGCCAGCAGCGTAGTATCCTCCGGGGAGCTGTTTTTT. The gene calls are TRBV9 and TRBJ2-2; unclear D gene. The CDR3 is 13 residues long. Germline lookup yields CDR1 SGDLS and CDR2 YYNGEE. Trimming stripped 0 bases from V and 6 bases from J, with 6 bases between.

This clone was observed once. The rearrangement links TRBV25-1 to TRBJ2-2; 10 bases map to TRBD1. V lost 10 bases and J lost 4; bases outside the gene matches: 3. The CDR3 loop spans 13 amino acids. Germline CDR1 is MGHDK and CDR2 is SYGVNS. The CDR3 DNA follows: TGTGCCACAGGACAGGGGGGCACCGGGGAGCTGTTTTTT. Translating it yields CATGQGGTGELFF. Complete variable domain (other parts from reference TRBV25-1 and TRBJ2-2): EADIYQTPRYLVIGTGKKITLECSQTMGHDKMYWYQQDPGMELHLIHYSYGVNSTEKGDLSSESTVSRIRTEHFPLTLESARPSHTSQYLCATGQGGTGELFFGEGSRLTVL.

The chain links TRBV19 to TRBJ2-2; tentative D call: TRBD1 (6 bases). The CDR3 is 15 amino acids. CDR1 LNHDA and CDR2 SQIVND come from the germline V gene (reference sequence). With 7 bases removed from V and 6 bases from J, the gap between germline ends came to 18 bases. The CDR3 reads CASNKPGHLAGELFF. Here the CDR3 DNA reads TGTGCCAGTAATAAGCCGGGACACCTTGCCGGGGAGCTGTTTTTT.

This chain joins TRBV27 and TRBJ1-4, with 7 bases lining up with TRBD1. V trimming: 4 bases; J trimming: 7 bases; junction bases outside the gene matches: 9. The CDR3 is 15 residues long. Germline V lookup: CDR1 MNHEY, CDR2 SMNVEV (reference sequence). The CDR3 nucleotides read TGTGCCAGCAGTTCAAGGACAGGAAGAGGTGAAAAACTGTTTTTT. Encoded protein: CASSSRTGRGEKLFF.

Regarding this clone: The junction and the germline gene differ at one end; a read error may be behind it. The V gene is TRBV5-8, the J gene TRBJ2-6; 9 nucleotides line up with TRBD2. The V gene's germline CDR1 is SGHTS and CDR2 YDEGEE. The CDR3 sequence is 16 residues long. As DNA, the CDR3 is TGTGCCAGGGCGGGGGGGCTTAGCTCTGGGGCCAACGGCCTGACTTTC. Translation gives CARAGGLSSGANGLTF.

The V and J genes are TRBV7-7 and TRBJ2-5; 8 bases map to TRBD2. J lost 3 bases, V lost 5 bases, and 2 bases had no gene match. CDR3 length: 13 amino acids. From germline, CDR1 is SSHAT and CDR2 FNYEAQ (reference sequence). The CDR3 region is CASSPGLEETQYF. In nucleotides, the CDR3 is TGTGCCAGCAGCCCGGGACTAGAAGAGACCCAGTACTTC.

The chain combines TRBV9 with TRBJ2-1; no clear D gene. The CDR3 contains 15 residues. V dropped 0 bases and J dropped 0 bases, with 7 bases sitting between them. The germline CDR1 and CDR2 sequences are SGDLS and YYNGEE. In DNA, the CDR3 is TGTGCCAGCAGCGTAGGGAGCGACTCCTACAATGAGCAGTTCTTC. Translating gives CASSVGSDSYNEQFF.

A few counts support this clone. This chain joins TRBV7-2 and TRBJ2-3; 9 bases are shared with TRBD2. This CDR3 has 14 amino acids. The ends lost 0 bases at V and 7 bases at J; junction bases unmatched: 2. The V gene's germline CDR1 is SGHTA and CDR2 FQGNSA. The CDR3 spells CASSLALAGNTQYF. CDR3 nucleotides: TGTGCCAGCAGCTTAGCGCTAGCGGGAAATACGCAGTATTTT.

This rearrangement joins TRBV7-6 to TRBJ1-4; D is perhaps TRBD1 (5 bases). CDR3 length equals 15 residues. The V end lost 1 base, the J end lost 11 bases, and 17 bases lay between the germline ends. Germline CDR1 reads SGHVS; CDR2 reads FNYEAQ. The CDR3 DNA sequence: TGTGCCAGCAGCTTAGAATCGGGGGATCTTCTTAAACTGTTTTTT. Protein: CASSLESGDLLKLFF.

The J gene is TRBJ1-3, the V gene TRBV4-1; 8 positions match TRBD1. This CDR3 contains 16 residues. Per the germline V gene, CDR1 is MGHRA and CDR2 is YSYEKL. With V trimmed by 1 base and J by 2 bases, 4 bases remained unmatched. For the CDR3, the DNA is TGCGCCAGCAGCCAAGTTTACAGGGGGACTGGAAACACCATATATTTT. Translating gives CASSQVYRGTGNTIYF.

This chain connects TRBV5-1 to TRBJ2-7; D is possibly TRBD1 (6 bases). The CDR3 consists of 14 residues. From germline, CDR1 is SGHRS and CDR2 YFSETQ. V lost 4 bases to trimming and J lost 2 bases, with 13 bases between them. The CDR3 DNA reads TGCGCCAGCAGCACAGGACAGCTTGCCTACGAGCAGTACTTC. It yields the protein CASSTGQLAYEQYF.

The rearrangement links TRBV11-2 to TRBJ2-7; unclear D gene. The CDR3 runs 13 residues. From germline, CDR1 is SGHAT and CDR2 FQNNGV. V was shortened by 3 bases and J by 4 bases, with 10 bases between the two germline ends. The CDR3 spells CASSLSGTYEQYF. The CDR3 DNA sequence: TGTGCCAGCAGCTTGTCAGGAACATACGAGCAGTACTTC.

In its sample, this clone was seen a few times. The chain is built from TRBV18 and TRBJ2-7; 7 bases agree with TRBD2. Germline V CDR1 and CDR2: KGHSH, LQKENI. Trimming removed 0 bases from V and 6 bases from J; junction bases left unmatched: 11. CDR3 length: 16 residues. The CDR3 is CASSPPGRGPNTEQYF. CDR3 bases: TGTGCCAGCTCACCACCGGGGAGGGGACCAAATACCGAGCAGTACTTC.

The CDR3: CASSLGLASSTDTQYF. Written as DNA, the CDR3 is TGTGCCAGCAGCTTAGGACTAGCGTCTAGCACAGATACGCAGTATTTT. The chain is built from TRBV7-7 and TRBJ2-3, with TRBD2 identical over 8 bases. Germline lookup yields CDR1 SSHAT and CDR2 FNYEAQ (reference sequence). V dropped 1 base and J dropped 0; count of bases not matched to a gene: 3. The CDR3 totals 16 residues.

This chain connects TRBV5-5 to TRBJ2-7; D not resolved. The germline CDR1 and CDR2 sequences are SGHKS and YYEKEE (reference sequence). The ends were cut back, 0 bases at V and 1 base at J, with 5 bases in the middle. The CDR3 length is 13 residues. CDR3 in amino acids: CASSLAESYEQYF. CDR3 DNA sequence: TGTGCCAGCAGCTTGGCGGAGTCCTACGAGCAGTACTTC.

This chain connects TRBV7-6 to TRBJ2-1, with D maybe TRBD2 (6 bases). The V gene lost 0 bases and the J gene lost 5 bases, with 8 bases spanning the gap. The CDR3 extends over 14 amino acids. The germline V gene has CDR1 SGHVS and CDR2 FNYEAQ. The DNA for the CDR3 is TGTGCCAGCAGCTTAGCGGGACTGCACAATGAGCAGTTCTTC. Translation: CASSLAGLHNEQFF.

This chain links TRBV19 with TRBJ1-2; D is uncertain. Germline lookup yields CDR1 LNHDA and CDR2 SQIVND (reference sequence). Trimming took off 4 bases at V and 7 bases at J, with 7 bases between the two ends. The length of the CDR3 is 11 residues. CDR3 residues: CASSNFRGYTF. CDR3 sequence (DNA): TGTGCCAGTAGTAATTTTCGTGGCTACACCTTC.

This clone was observed once. CDR3 in amino acids: CASSLVAGGVGELFF. As DNA, the CDR3 is TGTGCCAGCAGCTTAGTAGCGGGAGGTGTCGGGGAGCTGTTTTTT. The rearrangement uses TRBV7-7 and TRBJ2-2, with 10 bases aligning to TRBD2. The germline CDR1 and CDR2 sequences are SSHAT and FNYEAQ (reference sequence). The CDR3 covers 15 residues. Trimming at V came to 1 base and at J to 7 bases, leaving 3 bases not matched to a gene.

The chain joins TRBV9 to TRBJ2-5; a possible D gene is TRBD2 (7 bases). Germline CDR1 and CDR2: SGDLS and YYNGEE. Deletions cut 3 bases from V and 5 bases from J, with 17 bases between. The CDR3 has 15 amino acids. The CDR3 DNA reads as TGTGCCAGCAGCGGGGGAAGGGGGGGGTACGAGACCCAGTACTTC. Translation: CASSGGRGGYETQYF.